The 17 T cell receptor beta chains below come from one sample, sequenced in a study of T cell clones after liver transplantation (dated by TCRdb to the late 2010s). The library was prepared using the immunoSEQ multiplex PCR assay. TCRdb carries this immuneACCESS record with in-frame sequences only. Its versions omit some clonotypes, under half of them owing to an unresolved V gene in the studies checked, with the rest unexplained. The sample profile shows around 70,000 clones; around 93% of them were found once. Over 0.75% of the sample lies in the top ten. This material consisted of CD4+ T cells from blood, taken around 27 months after liver transplant. These receptors were obtained from a human patient who received a liver transplant. Once a transplant has taken place, some T cells may be donor derived.

This chain connects TRBV7-8 to TRBJ2-2; no clear D gene. Germline loops: CDR1 SGHVS, CDR2 FQNEAQ. Trimming shortened V by 7 bases and J by 0 bases, and 12 bases separated the two germline ends. CDR3 length: 15 amino acids. CDR3: CASTLRQANTGELFF. CDR3 coding DNA: TGTGCCAGCACCCTCCGGCAGGCGAACACCGGGGAGCTGTTTTTT.

This clone was detected once. The chain carries TRBV10-3 and TRBJ2-1; D possibly uses TRBD1 or TRBD2 (5 bases each). The V gene's germline CDR1 is ENHRY and CDR2 SYGVKD. Trimming removed 1 base at V and 10 bases at J, with 14 bases between. The CDR3 sequence is 14 residues long. CDR3 region: CAISELPGQTEQFF. The CDR3 DNA is TGTGCCATCAGTGAGTTACCGGGGCAAACGGAGCAGTTCTTC.

This rearrangement joins TRBV28 to TRBJ1-5; D remains unclear. Trimming cost V 5 bases and J 10 bases, with 21 bases left between them. The CDR3 consists of 15 residues. From germline, CDR1 is MDHEN and CDR2 SYDVKM. The CDR3 DNA reads as TGTGCCAGCAGTCCCCCAGGAGCCCCGGTAGAACCCCAGCATTTT. As protein: CASSPPGAPVEPQHF.

A few counts support this clone. This chain joins TRBV2 and TRBJ2-5; D is possibly TRBD2 (5 bases). Per the germline V gene, CDR1 is SNHLY and CDR2 is FYNNEI. CDR3 length: 13 amino acids. The V gene lost 8 bases and the J gene lost 2 bases, with 12 bases spanning the gap. The CDR3 DNA sequence: TGTGCCAGCGGAGGTGGGCCTCAAGAGACCCAGTACTTC. This translates into CASGGGPQETQYF.

V usage is TRBV5-8 and J usage is TRBJ1-1, with D uncertain. This CDR3 region has 14 residues. Trimming took off 2 bases at V and 4 bases at J, with 12 bases between the two ends. In germline, CDR1 is SGHTS, CDR2 YDEGEE. Here the CDR3 DNA reads TGTGCCAGCAGCTTTCTACAGTCGCTCACTGAAGCTTTCTTT. As protein: CASSFLQSLTEAFF.

This chain uses TRBV6-5 with TRBJ1-5; 7 nucleotides line up with TRBD1. Germline V lookup: CDR1 MNHEY, CDR2 SVGAGI. The trim removed 6 bases at V and 5 bases at J, leaving 10 bases unmatched. The CDR3 runs 15 residues. In nucleotides, the CDR3 is TGTGCCAGCAGGCGGGCGCAGGGGGGGGATCAGCCCCAGCATTTT. Translation gives CASRRAQGGDQPQHF.

The V gene is TRBV5-1, the J gene TRBJ1-1; 9 nucleotides align to TRBD1. The V gene's germline CDR1 is SGHRS and CDR2 YFSETQ. This CDR3 spans 15 amino acids. J was trimmed by 4 bases and V by 7 bases; bases with no gene match: 11. The CDR3, as DNA: TGCGCCAGCGGCCGGGACAGGGCGACTACCACTGAAGCTTTCTTT. Its translation: CASGRDRATTTEAFF.

The DNA of the CDR3 is TGCGCCAGCAGCTTCACACTAGCGGGAGGAGAGACCCAGTACTTC. Its protein is CASSFTLAGGETQYF. The rearrangement uses TRBV5-1 and TRBJ2-5, with 12 bases lining up with TRBD2. The germline V gene has CDR1 SGHRS and CDR2 YFSETQ. The CDR3 covers 15 residues. Germline trimming cut 2 bases from V and 4 bases from J; bases unmatched to any gene: 3.

The chain employs TRBV19 and TRBJ1-2, with 7 bases lining up with TRBD1. The CDR3 contains 15 residues. Trimming cost V 4 bases and J 2 bases; bases outside gene matches: 7. Per germline, CDR1 LNHDA and CDR2 SQIVND (reference sequence). The CDR3, as DNA: TGTGCCAGTAGTACGTGGGACAGCCCCAACTATGGCTACACCTTC. This encodes CASSTWDSPNYGYTF.

This clone was recorded once. The chain recombines TRBV5-1 with TRBJ1-1; TRBD1 matches 9 bases. V lost 3 bases to trimming and J lost 0 bases; unmatched junction nucleotides: 6. CDR1 and CDR2 from the germline V gene are SGHRS and YFSETQ. This CDR3 comprises 16 residues. CDR3: CASSSTDRGLNTEAFF. The DNA for the CDR3 is TGCGCCAGCAGCTCCACGGACAGGGGACTGAACACTGAAGCTTTCTTT.

The chain links TRBV28 to TRBJ1-1, with no clear D. V shed 5 bases and J shed 3 bases, with 13 bases lying between them. The CDR3 covers 14 residues. Germline V gives CDR1 MDHEN, CDR2 SYDVKM. DNA of the CDR3: TGTGCCAGCAGTCCCCCGAAGTGGGACACTGAAGCTTTCTTT. This gives the protein CASSPPKWDTEAFF.

Only a few counts were recorded for this clone. The chain is built from TRBV19 and TRBJ1-5; no definite D call. The CDR3 length is 15 residues. With 3 bases removed from V and 3 bases from J, the gap between germline ends came to 12 bases. CDR1 is LNHDA and CDR2 is SQIVND in the germline V gene (reference sequence). The CDR3 region is CASSMFGVDNQPQHF. In DNA form, the CDR3 reads TGTGCCAGTAGTATGTTCGGGGTTGACAATCAGCCCCAGCATTTT.

The chain uses TRBV28 and TRBJ2-7; possible D gene TRBD2, 6 bases. Germline CDR1 is MDHEN and CDR2 is SYDVKM. The V and J ends lost 2 bases and 7 bases respectively, with 24 bases between them. The CDR3 contains 17 residues. The CDR3 DNA is TGTGCCAGCAGTTTACGGGGGTTTAGCGGCCCAACCGGGGAGCAGTACTTC. This gives the protein CASSLRGFSGPTGEQYF. Together with reference TRBV28 and TRBJ2-7, the CDR3 gives the full variable domain: DVKVTQSSRYLVKRTGEKVFLECVQDMDHENMFWYRQDPGLGLRLIYFSYDVKMKEKGDIPEGYSVSREKKERFSLILESASTNQTSMYLCASSLRGFSGPTGEQYFGPGTRLTVT.

This clone was counted once. The chain employs TRBV5-4 and TRBJ1-4, with TRBD1 matching 9 bases. Germline-derived CDR1 and CDR2 are SGHNT and YYREEE (reference sequence). The CDR3 is 14 residues long. Losses at the gene ends were 0 bases for V and 7 bases for J; bases not matched to a gene: 1. The CDR3 DNA follows: TGTGCCAGCAGCTTGGGGACAGGGGCTGAAAAACTGTTTTTT. Translating it yields CASSLGTGAEKLFF.

The rearrangement links TRBV19 to TRBJ1-3, with D unclear. V lost 8 bases to trimming and J lost 0 bases, with 11 bases between them. The CDR3 is 14 residues long. Germline values: CDR1 LNHDA, CDR2 SQIVND (reference sequence). The CDR3: CASRIAGSGNTIYF. For the CDR3, the DNA is TGTGCCAGTCGGATAGCCGGCTCTGGAAACACCATATATTTT.

This chain uses TRBV2 with TRBJ2-5, with unresolved D. CDR1 and CDR2 (germline): SNHLY, FYNNEI. Trimming left V 2 bases short and J 2 bases short, with 0 bases between. This CDR3 region has 11 residues. The CDR3 nucleotides read TGTGCCAGCAGTGAACAAGAGACCCAGTACTTC. The encoded protein is CASSEQETQYF.

The chain is built from TRBV5-4 and TRBJ1-2; a possible D gene is TRBD1 (6 bases). CDR1 SGHNT and CDR2 YYREEE come from the germline V gene (reference sequence). V was clipped by 4 bases and J by 4 bases, with 29 bases between them. This CDR3 is 19 amino acids long. Here the CDR3 DNA reads TGTGCCAGCAGCATACCCCCAGGGATGGCGCGCGAGGGGGGCTATGGCTACACCTTC. It is translated as CASSIPPGMAREGGYGYTF.